The 15 T cell receptor beta chains below were found in one sample sequenced in a study of metastatic and nonmetastatic thyroid tumors. Patients were all untreated before their thyroid surgery. TCRdb used MiXCR to call clones anew from the PCR reads. The table records roughly 12,000 clones, around two fifths of them present only once. The sequencing sample was made of tumor tissue. These receptors came from a female donor with papillary thyroid cancer or a benign thyroid nodule (not recorded which). Some clones in this sample may be carry-over from other donors' samples.

This clone is termed large. The chain couples TRBV6-1 to TRBJ2-7; D may be TRBD1 (6 bases). Trimming stripped 6 bases from V and 2 bases from J, with 20 bases between. The V gene's germline CDR1 is MNHNS and CDR2 SASEGT. This CDR3 comprises 16 residues. CDR3 bases: TGTGCCAGCAGAGAGACCCCAACAGGGTCAGCCTACGAGCAGTACTTC. This sequence encodes CASRETPTGSAYEQYF.

A few counts support this clone. J is TRBJ2-5 and V is TRBV6-1; 11 bases are shared with TRBD2. V dropped 3 bases and J dropped 4; count of bases not matched to a gene: 4. The CDR3 is made up of 15 amino acids. The germline gives CDR1 MNHNS, CDR2 SASEGT. The chain's CDR3 is CASSDGLAGGETQYF. CDR3 nucleotide sequence: TGTGCCAGCAGTGACGGGCTAGCGGGAGGAGAGACCCAGTACTTC.

This clone was counted a few times. The chain links TRBV6-1 to TRBJ1-6; 8 nucleotides align to TRBD1. From germline, CDR1 is MNHNS and CDR2 SASEGT. The CDR3 sequence is 14 residues long. V was pared by 1 base and J by 9 bases, with 2 bases of the junction left unmatched. CDR3 DNA sequence: TGTGCCAGCAGTGAAGGGACAGGGAGTTCACCCCTCCACTTT. This translates into CASSEGTGSSPLHF.

The chain recombines TRBV6-4 with TRBJ1-6; D is unclear. Trimming took 2 bases from V and 0 from J, leaving 17 bases between them. CDR3 length equals 19 residues. CDR1 is MRHNA and CDR2 is SNTAGT in the germline V gene. The chain's CDR3 is CASSDEQHLQSSYNSPLHF. For the CDR3, the DNA is TGTGCCAGCAGTGACGAACAGCATCTCCAGAGCTCCTATAATTCACCCCTCCACTTT.

This chain joins TRBV2 and TRBJ2-7, with 11 bases fitting TRBD1. The CDR3 runs to 15 residues. The V gene's germline CDR1 is SNHLY and CDR2 FYNNEI. Unmatched junction bases numbered 4, after V lost 5 bases and J lost 1 base. The CDR3 sequence: CASSPGQGASYEQYF. The CDR3 bases are TGTGCCAGCAGTCCCGGACAGGGGGCATCCTACGAGCAGTACTTC.

V is TRBV2 and J is TRBJ1-2; TRBD1 matches 9 bases. This CDR3 is built from 14 residues. Germline CDR1 SNHLY, CDR2 FYNNEI. Trimming at V came to 4 bases and at J to 8 bases, leaving 8 bases not matched to a gene. The CDR3 sequence is CASSVSGQGIGYTF. The DNA of the CDR3 is TGTGCCAGCAGTGTATCGGGACAGGGTATCGGCTACACCTTC. Full variable domain (missing parts from reference TRBV2 and TRBJ1-2): EPEVTQTPSHQVTQMGQEVILRCVPISNHLYFYWYRQILGQKVEFLVSFYNNEISEKSEIFDDQFSVERPDGSNFTLKIRSTKLEDSAMYFCASSVSGQGIGYTFGSGTRLTVV.

This chain uses TRBV5-1 with TRBJ2-3; 8 bases are shared with TRBD1. This CDR3 is 16 amino acids long. The V gene's germline CDR1 is SGHRS and CDR2 YFSETQ. With 4 bases clipped from V and 4 bases from J, the junction kept 11 bases outside the gene matches. CDR3 residues: CASSRGTGLTADTQYF. As DNA, the CDR3 is TGCGCCAGCAGCCGCGGGACAGGTCTTACCGCAGATACGCAGTATTTT.

This chain links TRBV6-2 or TRBV6-3 with TRBJ1-6, with TRBD1 as a possible D gene (6 bases). The V end lost 2 bases, the J end lost 12 bases, and 8 bases lay between the germline ends. CDR1 and CDR2 from the germline V gene are MNHEY and SVGEGT. The CDR3 consists of 12 residues. The CDR3 DNA sequence: TGTGCCAGCAGTTACGCACAGGGACCCCTCCACTTT. Translated: CASSYAQGPLHF.

The table lists this clone with a few counts. V gene TRBV20-1 combines with J gene TRBJ2-7; 10 bases align to TRBD2. The CDR3 contains 13 residues. J was trimmed by 5 bases and V by 5 bases; bases with no gene match: 6. Germline-derived CDR1 and CDR2 are DFQATT and SNEGSKA (reference sequence). CDR3 in amino acids: CSAGPSGSDEQYF. CDR3 coding DNA: TGCAGTGCTGGACCTAGCGGGAGTGACGAGCAGTACTTC.

This clone was found a few times. This chain links TRBV6-1 with TRBJ2-1, with TRBD2 matching over 8 bases. J lost 4 bases, V lost 2 bases, and 4 bases had no gene match. CDR3 length equals 15 residues. Germline V lookup: CDR1 MNHNS, CDR2 SASEGT. The CDR3: CASSENGGEYNEQFF. Here the CDR3 DNA reads TGTGCCAGCAGTGAAAACGGGGGGGAGTACAATGAGCAGTTCTTC.

This clone was seen once. The V gene is TRBV20-1, the J gene TRBJ1-4; D not certain. The CDR3 has 13 residues. V lost 3 bases and J 8 bases, leaving 13 bases between the germline ends. Germline V lookup: CDR1 DFQATT, CDR2 SNEGSKA (reference sequence). The CDR3 DNA is TGCAGTGCTAGGGTTTCGGGAATCGAAAAACTGTTTTTT. Amino acid sequence: CSARVSGIEKLFF.

The rearrangement links TRBV30 to TRBJ2-7; no reliable D call. V was trimmed by 0 bases and J by 4 bases, leaving 7 bases between them. The V gene's germline CDR1 is GTSNPN and CDR2 SVGIG (reference sequence). The CDR3 covers 12 residues. CDR3 residues: CAWSVRLYEQYF. In nucleotides, the CDR3 is TGTGCCTGGAGTGTTCGGCTATACGAGCAGTACTTC.

This rearrangement joins TRBV28 to TRBJ2-1, with 9 bases fitting TRBD1. This CDR3 spans 15 amino acids. With V trimmed by 1 base and J by 9 bases, 7 bases remained unmatched. The V gene's germline CDR1 is MDHEN and CDR2 SYDVKM. For the CDR3, the DNA is TGTGCCAGCAGTTTATTGGTGGGACAGGGACCTGAGCAGTTCTTC. Protein: CASSLLVGQGPEQFF.

This sequence joins TRBV9 and TRBJ2-1; D ambiguous. V was cut by 0 bases and J by 8 bases, with 12 bases left in between. The germline V gene encodes CDR1 SGDLS and CDR2 YYNGEE. The CDR3 loop spans 14 amino acids. CDR3 in amino acids: CASSVEGISDEQFF. The CDR3 DNA reads TGTGCCAGCAGCGTAGAGGGAATAAGCGATGAGCAGTTCTTC.

This clone has a count of ten or more. V and J are TRBV4-3 and TRBJ2-1; 12 positions agree with TRBD2. V lost 4 bases and J lost 5; bases outside the gene matches: 12. The germline V gene has CDR1 LGHNA and CDR2 YSLEER. The CDR3 length is 18 residues. CDR3 amino acids: CASSPGGAGLAGNNEQFF. CDR3 nucleotides: TGCGCCAGCAGCCCGGGGGGGGCCGGACTAGCGGGAAACAATGAGCAGTTCTTC.